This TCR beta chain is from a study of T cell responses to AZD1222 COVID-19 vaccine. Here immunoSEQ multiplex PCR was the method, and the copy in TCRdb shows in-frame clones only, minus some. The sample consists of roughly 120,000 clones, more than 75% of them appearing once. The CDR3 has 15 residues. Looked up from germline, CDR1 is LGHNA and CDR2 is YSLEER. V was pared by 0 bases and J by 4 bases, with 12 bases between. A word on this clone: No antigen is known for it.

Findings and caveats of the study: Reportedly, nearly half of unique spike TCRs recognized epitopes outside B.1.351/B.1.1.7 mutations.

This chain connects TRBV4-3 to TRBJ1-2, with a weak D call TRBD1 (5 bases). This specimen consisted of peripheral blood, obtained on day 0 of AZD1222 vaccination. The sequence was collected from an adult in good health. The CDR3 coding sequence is TGCGCCAGCAGCCAAGATCGACAGCTGACCTATGGCTACACCTTC. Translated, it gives CASSQDRQLTYGYTF.